Included here is one T cell receptor beta chain sequence, with context. The record originates from a study of blood T cell repertoires in COVID-19. Study-level information: Sites across the United States, Italy and Spain contributed samples from acute and convalescent COVID-19.

V shed 2 bases and J shed 5 bases, with 12 bases lying between them. The CDR3 runs 14 residues. Germline V gives CDR1 SGHVS, CDR2 FQNEAQ. Repertoires were generated with immunoSEQ multiplex PCR, while TCRdb's copy carries only in-frame clones and drops some. The sample consists of hundreds of thousands of clones, around 89% of them appearing once. The sample comprised peripheral blood. This clonotype originated in a woman aged 25 to 39 with acute or convalescent COVID-19. The chain is built from TRBV7-8 and TRBJ2-5; weak D call: TRBD1 (6 bases). CDR3 sequence reads: CASSLTGNGETQYF. The DNA for the CDR3 is TGTGCCAGCAGCTTAACAGGGAACGGGGAGACCCAGTACTTC.